This T cell receptor beta chain was recovered during a study of breast tumors, draining lymph nodes, adjacent tissues. J was trimmed by 1 base and V by 7 bases; bases with no gene match: 4. CDR1 KGHDR and CDR2 SFDVKD come from the germline V gene. This CDR3 is built from 15 residues. TCRdb reprocessed the multiplex PCR reads via MiXCR and lists one record per CDR3 protein. The top ten hold around an eighth of the sample, which has 24,000 or so distinct CDR3 sequences, about 25% seen once. This clonotype was seen repeatedly, ten times or more. This chain uses TRBV24-1 with TRBJ2-2; 8 bases fit TRBD1. The TCR comes from a female donor with breast cancer. Some clones in this sample may be carry-over from other donors' samples. The sample comprised breast tumor tissue. The CDR3 is CATRPGTGNTGELFF. In nucleotides, the CDR3 is TGTGCCACCAGGCCCGGGACAGGGAACACCGGGGAGCTGTTTTTT.